The 25 T cell receptor beta chains in this list originate from one sample, sequenced in a study of blood T cell repertoires in COVID-19. Clones were read by immunoSEQ multiplex PCR, and TCRdb kept only the in-frame ones, dropping some. The sample contains some 500,000 clones, roughly 90% of which appear only once. The sample was PBMCs or T cells enriched from blood (not recorded which). The source of these receptors is a middle-aged woman who had recovered from COVID-19.

This chain connects TRBV6-5 to TRBJ1-5; the match to TRBD1 covers 7 bases. V was pared by 7 bases and J by 7 bases, with 10 bases of the junction left unmatched. Per germline, CDR1 MNHEY and CDR2 SVGAGI. The CDR3 has 14 amino acids. The CDR3 loop is CASTPGQERQPQHF. CDR3 sequence (DNA): TGTGCCAGCACCCCAGGACAGGAAAGGCAGCCCCAGCATTTT.

J is TRBJ2-2 and V is TRBV5-5; 7 positions match TRBD1. The CDR3 contains 16 residues. Germline CDR1 reads SGHKS; CDR2 reads YYEKEE (reference sequence). J lost 3 bases, V lost 2 bases, and 7 bases had no gene match. The CDR3 sequence is CASSLGGVGYTGELFF. The CDR3 coding sequence is TGTGCCAGCAGCTTAGGGGGCGTCGGGTACACCGGGGAGCTGTTTTTT.

This clone was found once. The J gene is TRBJ2-5, the V gene TRBV7-9, with a possible D match to TRBD1 (6 bases). In germline, CDR1 is SEHNR, CDR2 FQNEAQ (reference sequence). V lost 5 bases and J lost 0, with 25 bases in between. CDR3 length: 19 residues. The CDR3 coding sequence is TGTGCCAGCAGCCTCATCCCAGGGGCTTCAAAAAAGTACCAAGAGACCCAGTACTTC. Translation: CASSLIPGASKKYQETQYF.

The gene calls are TRBV7-9 and TRBJ1-1; D gene unclear. V was pared by 0 bases and J by 8 bases, with 13 bases between. The germline V gene encodes CDR1 SEHNR and CDR2 FQNEAQ (reference sequence). The CDR3 contains 14 residues. The CDR3 is CASSLAGYEGEAFF. CDR3 nucleotide sequence: TGTGCCAGCAGCTTAGCCGGGTATGAGGGAGAAGCTTTCTTT.

Note on this clone: Other DNA sequences within the sample encode an identical CDR3. This chain connects TRBV2 to TRBJ2-2; 7 bases match TRBD1. V was clipped by 4 bases and J by 5 bases; unmatched bases: 1. CDR1 SNHLY and CDR2 FYNNEI come from the germline V gene. The CDR3 sequence is 13 residues long. CDR3 protein: CASSGQGTGELFF. CDR3 sequence (DNA): TGTGCCAGCAGTGGACAGGGTACCGGGGAGCTGTTTTTT.

The chain has TRBV18 and TRBJ2-5, with 10 nucleotides matching TRBD2. V shed 5 bases, J shed 1 base, and the junction held 7 bases outside the gene matches. The germline V gene encodes CDR1 KGHSH and CDR2 LQKENI. The CDR3 length is 16 residues. The CDR3 region has the DNA TGTGCCAGCTCATCTCTAGCGGGAGTCCTCCAAGAGACCCAGTACTTC. Its translation: CASSSLAGVLQETQYF.

The chain recombines TRBV27 with TRBJ2-6; D possibly corresponds to TRBD2 (5 bases). Trimming pared 6 bases from V and 0 bases from J, leaving 15 bases between. Germline V gene sequence: CDR1 MNHEY, CDR2 SMNVEV (reference sequence). This CDR3 spans 17 amino acids. The CDR3 nucleotides are TGTGCCAGCAGGATTGGGAGTTGGATCTCTGGGGCCAACGTCCTGACTTTC. This codes for CASRIGSWISGANVLTF.

This chain uses TRBV7-9 with TRBJ2-3, with D tentatively TRBD2 (6 bases). CDR1 is SEHNR, CDR2 FQNEAQ, per germline (reference sequence). The V end was cut by 5 bases, the J end by 4 bases, with 19 bases between. The CDR3 extends over 16 amino acids. For the CDR3, the DNA is TGTGCCAGCAGCGCCCGGGACTTTCACTCGGCAGATACGCAGTATTTT. Amino acids: CASSARDFHSADTQYF.

This chain joins TRBV18 and TRBJ1-1, with 7 bases that match TRBD1. The CDR3 is 16 amino acids. Trimming removed 1 base from V and 4 bases from J; junction bases left unmatched: 9. Germline CDR1 KGHSH, CDR2 LQKENI. This CDR3 is CASSPLNRGKSTEAFF. CDR3 in DNA: TGTGCCAGCTCACCACTAAACAGGGGAAAGAGCACTGAAGCTTTCTTT.

The chain is built from TRBV6-5 and TRBJ2-1; D remains unclear. Per the germline V gene, CDR1 is MNHEY and CDR2 is SVGAGI. With 2 bases removed from V and 1 base from J, the gap between germline ends came to 12 bases. The length of the CDR3 is 16 residues. The CDR3 DNA follows: TGTGCCAGCAGTTACCCAGACCAGGCTTCCTACAATGAGCAGTTCTTC. Its protein product is CASSYPDQASYNEQFF.

V and J are TRBV11-3 and TRBJ2-1; 9 bases align to TRBD2. Trimming removed 3 bases from V and 8 bases from J; junction bases left unmatched: 5. This CDR3 has 14 residues. Germline CDR1 reads SGHNT; CDR2 reads YENEEA. CDR3: CASSFSGSGHEQFF. For the CDR3, the DNA is TGTGCCAGCAGCTTTAGCGGGAGTGGCCATGAGCAGTTCTTC.

This clone was observed a single time. V gene TRBV4-2 combines with J gene TRBJ1-5; 8 nucleotides line up with TRBD1. CDR1 and CDR2 from the germline V gene are LGHNA and YNFKEQ. The CDR3 covers 15 residues. Unmatched junction bases numbered 3, after V lost 0 bases and J lost 5 bases. The CDR3 bases are TGTGCCAGCAGCCAAGAGACGGGACAGGATCAGCCCCAGCATTTT. It encodes CASSQETGQDQPQHF.

This sequence joins TRBV19 and TRBJ1-2; tentatively, D is TRBD1 (5 bases). With 8 bases removed from V and 0 bases from J, the gap between germline ends came to 31 bases. Looked up from germline, CDR1 is LNHDA and CDR2 is SQIVND (reference sequence). The CDR3 covers 20 residues. This chain's CDR3 is CASFDWQRGGLPSANYGYTF. The CDR3 nucleotides are TGTGCCAGTTTCGATTGGCAGCGGGGCGGCTTACCTTCCGCTAACTATGGCTACACCTTC.

The rearrangement links TRBV13 to TRBJ2-1; 9 bases fit TRBD1. This CDR3 comprises 15 residues. Germline values: CDR1 PRHDT, CDR2 FYEKMQ (reference sequence). The V segment lost 5 bases and the J segment 3 bases; nucleotides outside the gene matches: 5. The CDR3 DNA reads TGTGCCAGCAGCCTACGACAGGGGGACTACAATGAGCAGTTCTTC. It codes for CASSLRQGDYNEQFF.

The V call is TRBV5-6, the J call TRBJ1-6; 7 bases are a match to TRBD1. The CDR3 contains 14 residues. V gave up 4 bases and J gave up 11 bases; unmatched junction bases: 9. CDR1 and CDR2 (germline): SGHDT, YYEEEE. Here the CDR3 reads CASSRDRASTPLHF. The CDR3 DNA reads TGTGCCAGCAGCCGAGACAGGGCTTCTACACCCCTCCACTTT.

The V call is TRBV28, the J call TRBJ1-5, with D maybe TRBD1 (6 bases). The V end lost 7 bases, the J end lost 5 bases, and 24 bases lay between the germline ends. The germline CDR1 and CDR2 sequences are MDHEN and SYDVKM. CDR3 size: 17 residues. CDR3: CASNNRLTGLVHQPQHF. The DNA of the CDR3 is TGTGCCAGCAATAATCGACTGACAGGCTTGGTGCATCAGCCCCAGCATTTT.

This clone is a singleton in its sample. The rearrangement joins TRBV10-3 to TRBJ1-6; D is undetermined. The V end lost 2 bases, the J end lost 8 bases, and 4 bases lay between the germline ends. The CDR3 consists of 12 residues. Germline assignment: CDR1 ENHRY and CDR2 SYGVKD. CDR3 sequence (DNA): TGTGCCATCAGTGAGCCGGATTCACCCCTCCACTTT. It translates to CAISEPDSPLHF.

The chain is built from TRBV7-2 and TRBJ1-2; D may be TRBD1 (6 bases). V was pared by 5 bases and J by 8 bases, with 24 bases between. The CDR3 consists of 16 residues. Germline V CDR1 and CDR2: SGHTA, FQGNSA. The CDR3 coding sequence is TGTGCCAGCAGCCTAAGGGGGACGTCGTCGTGGAAAGGCTACACCTTC. It yields the protein CASSLRGTSSWKGYTF. The whole variable domain, filled in from reference TRBV7-2 and TRBJ1-2, reads GAGVSQSPSNKVTEKGKDVELRCDPISGHTALYWYRQSLGQGLEFLIYFQGNSAPDKSGLPSDRFSAERTGGSVSTLTIQRTQQEDSAVYLCASSLRGTSSWKGYTFGSGTRLTVV.

DNA of the CDR3: TGTGCCAGCTCACCCGGTGGGACAGGGGTCTACGAGCAGTACTTC. It codes for CASSPGGTGVYEQYF. This chain connects TRBV18 to TRBJ2-7, with 10 bases fitting TRBD1. Germline V gives CDR1 KGHSH, CDR2 LQKENI. Trimming at V came to 3 bases and at J to 3 bases, leaving 5 bases not matched to a gene. The CDR3 totals 15 residues.

This clone was recorded a few times. The chain employs TRBV24-1 and TRBJ1-2, with D hard to call. Germline V gene lookup returns CDR1 KGHDR and CDR2 SFDVKD. V was clipped by 0 bases and J by 8 bases, with 6 bases between them. This CDR3 comprises 12 residues. DNA of the CDR3: TGTGCCACCAGTGATTTGGGACTCGGCTACACCTTC. This gives the protein CATSDLGLGYTF.

The chain employs TRBV7-2 and TRBJ1-2; D is unresolved. CDR1 and CDR2 from the germline V gene are SGHTA and FQGNSA. V lost 5 bases, J lost 3 bases, and 16 bases lay in between. This CDR3 has 15 residues. DNA for the CDR3: TGTGCCAGCAGCGCGGGAGGTCCTCCTTACTATGGCTACACCTTC. It specifies CASSAGGPPYYGYTF.

J is TRBJ2-7 and V is TRBV12-3 or TRBV12-4; D perhaps matches TRBD1 (7 bases). V lost 10 bases, J lost 3 bases, and 10 bases lay in between. The CDR3 runs to 11 residues. CDR3 in amino acids: CATQGGYEQYF. The CDR3 nucleotides read TGTGCCACCCAGGGGGGCTACGAGCAGTACTTC.

This clone was seen only once. This rearrangement joins TRBV30 to TRBJ2-1, with D perhaps TRBD2 (6 bases). Germline V gene lookup returns CDR1 GTSNPN and CDR2 SVGIG (reference sequence). The CDR3 has 18 residues. With 0 bases removed from V and 5 bases from J, the gap between germline ends came to 23 bases. The CDR3 spells CAWSVLFGRRDNNNEQFF. The DNA for the CDR3 is TGTGCCTGGAGTGTATTATTTGGACGGAGGGATAATAACAATGAGCAGTTCTTC.

The gene calls are TRBV28 and TRBJ2-1; 8 positions agree with TRBD2. The trim removed 2 bases at V and 10 bases at J, leaving 10 bases unmatched. This CDR3 spans 15 amino acids. CDR1 MDHEN and CDR2 SYDVKM come from the germline V gene. The CDR3 DNA follows: TGTGCCAGCAGTTTAAGGGTAACGGGAGGGCGCGAGCAGTTCTTC. Translating it yields CASSLRVTGGREQFF.

V and J are TRBV12-3 or TRBV12-4 and TRBJ1-1; no clear D. This CDR3 region has 13 residues. Deletions cut 1 base from V and 6 bases from J, with 9 bases between. CDR3 coding DNA: TGTGCCAGCAGTTTAGGGTTCGTAGCTGAAGCTTTCTTT. This encodes CASSLGFVAEAFF.